This passage covers 29 T cell receptor beta chains from one sample sequenced in a study of shared clonotypes between healthy human individuals (dated by TCRdb to 2018 to 2020). Libraries came from the immunoSEQ multiplex PCR assay. Drawn from immuneACCESS, this table holds only the in-frame rearrangements with V and J called that TCRdb kept. Clones are partly lost; checked studies trace under half to an unresolved V gene and leave the rest unexplained. The sample profile shows roughly 2.6 million clones; around 90% of them were found once. Around 0.14% of the sample is taken by the ten largest. The sample consisted of naive CD4+ T cells sorted from blood. According to the study, the label for this sample's cell subset or site signals: CD45RA+ positively selected. The receptor source for this set is a man in his late teens or twenties in good health.

The chain combines TRBV18 with TRBJ2-2; 8 bases fit TRBD2. The V gene's germline CDR1 is KGHSH and CDR2 LQKENI. Germline trimming cut 5 bases from V and 5 bases from J; bases unmatched to any gene: 7. There are 15 residues in the CDR3. The CDR3 here is CASSALAGGTGELFF. In DNA form, the CDR3 reads TGTGCCAGCTCAGCTCTCGCGGGAGGAACCGGGGAGCTGTTTTTT. Combining the CDR3 with reference TRBV18 and TRBJ2-2 gives the whole variable domain NAGVMQNPRHLVRRRGQEARLRCSPMKGHSHVYWYRQLPEEGLKFMVYLQKENIIDESGMPKERFSAEFPKEGPSILRIQQVVRGDSAAYFCASSALAGGTGELFFGEGSRLTVL.

The chain has TRBV7-8 and TRBJ2-7; maybe TRBD1 (6 bases). The germline V gene has CDR1 SGHVS and CDR2 FQNEAQ. This CDR3 has 12 amino acids. V lost 5 bases, J lost 5 bases, and 10 bases lay in between. The CDR3 here is CASSRRGHEQYF. Written as DNA, the CDR3 is TGTGCCAGCAGCCGCAGGGGCCACGAGCAGTACTTC.

The chain links TRBV19 to TRBJ1-5; a possible D gene is TRBD1 (5 bases). Germline V gene lookup returns CDR1 LNHDA and CDR2 SQIVND (reference sequence). The CDR3 is 17 residues long. V lost 3 bases, J lost 1 base, and 16 bases lay in between. CDR3 sequence reads: CASSILIGDGSNQPQHF. The CDR3 DNA reads as TGTGCCAGTAGTATTTTAATAGGGGACGGGAGCAATCAGCCCCAGCATTTT.

Points on this clone: The same CDR3 arises from other DNA sequences in this sample as well. The chain couples TRBV29-1 to TRBJ1-2, with 7 bases fitting TRBD1. V dropped 4 bases and J dropped 4; count of bases not matched to a gene: 3. The CDR3 is 12 residues long. CDR1 and CDR2 from the germline V gene are SQVTM and ANQGSEA. The CDR3 sequence is CSVGQGGYGYTF. CDR3 bases: TGCAGCGTTGGACAGGGCGGCTATGGCTACACCTTC.

The chain recombines TRBV27 with TRBJ2-3; D is perhaps TRBD1 (6 bases). V lost 5 bases, J lost 11 bases, and 23 bases lay in between. The germline V gene encodes CDR1 MNHEY and CDR2 SMNVEV (reference sequence). The CDR3 has 15 residues. CDR3 residues: CASSPPLSTGERQYF. CDR3 nucleotide sequence: TGTGCCAGCAGTCCCCCCCTCTCGACAGGAGAAAGGCAGTATTTT.

This chain uses TRBV10-3 with TRBJ2-7, with D possibly matching TRBD1 (5 bases). The germline V gene encodes CDR1 ENHRY and CDR2 SYGVKD. CDR3 size: 14 residues. V lost 10 bases, J lost 0 bases, and 16 bases lay in between. The CDR3 here is CATDSRGNSYEQYF. CDR3 sequence (DNA): TGTGCCACCGACTCTAGGGGAAACTCCTACGAGCAGTACTTC.

This clone was counted only a few times. The V and J genes are TRBV6-1 and TRBJ1-5; TRBD1 is a possible D gene (6 bases). V was clipped by 6 bases and J by 3 bases, with 9 bases between them. The length of the CDR3 is 13 residues. CDR1 is MNHNS and CDR2 is SASEGT in the germline V gene. CDR3 coding DNA: TGTGCCAGCAGACAGGGAATCAATCAGCCCCAGCATTTT. Translating it yields CASRQGINQPQHF.

This clone has more than one count but fewer than ten. V gene TRBV2 combines with J gene TRBJ1-4; D not resolved. V was pared by 6 bases and J by 14 bases, with 10 bases between. CDR1 and CDR2 from the germline V gene are SNHLY and FYNNEI. The CDR3 has 10 amino acids. The CDR3 loop is CASSQPGLFF. In DNA form, the CDR3 reads TGTGCCAGCAGCCAGCCGGGGCTGTTTTTT.

The V gene is TRBV25-1, the J gene TRBJ2-2, with TRBD1 identical over 9 bases. Per germline, CDR1 MGHDK and CDR2 SYGVNS. This CDR3 comprises 15 residues. The J segment lost 3 bases and the V segment lost 6 bases, leaving 5 bases of the junction unmatched. CDR3 bases: TGTGCCAGCAGCACAGGGGGCGCGGACACCGGGGAGCTGTTTTTT. This translates into CASSTGGADTGELFF.

The chain combines TRBV7-2 with TRBJ2-1; D unclear. The CDR3 spans 14 residues. Germline V gene sequence: CDR1 SGHTA, CDR2 FQGNSA. Between the trimmed V and J ends, which lost 5 bases and 7 bases, there was a span of 15 bases. CDR3 protein: CASSHPFNGNEQFF. As DNA, the CDR3 is TGTGCCAGCAGCCACCCCTTCAACGGAAATGAGCAGTTCTTC.

To note about this clone: Its ends do not fully match the called genes, so a read error is possible. V and J are TRBV29-1 and TRBJ2-5, with D unresolved. The CDR3 has 11 residues. The germline V gene has CDR1 SQVTM and CDR2 ANQGSEA. The CDR3 loop reads CSVEGQEIQYF. The CDR3 nucleotides are TGCAGCGTTGAGGGCCAAGAGATCCAGTACTTC.

This chain links TRBV5-1 with TRBJ2-7; 13 bases are a match to TRBD2. This CDR3 spans 16 amino acids. With V trimmed by 2 bases and J by 4 bases, 6 bases remained unmatched. Germline assignment: CDR1 SGHRS and CDR2 YFSETQ. CDR3 in DNA: TGCGCCAGCAGCTTACTAGCGGGAGGGCCATCGTACGAGCAGTACTTC. It yields the protein CASSLLAGGPSYEQYF.

The genes are TRBV7-9 and TRBJ2-1; D uncertain. Germline V gene sequence: CDR1 SEHNR, CDR2 FQNEAQ (reference sequence). The CDR3 extends over 15 amino acids. V lost 0 bases to trimming and J lost 4 bases, with 10 bases between them. The CDR3 DNA follows: TGTGCCAGCAGCTTAGCTAAGGGATTTTACAATGAGCAGTTCTTC. This codes for CASSLAKGFYNEQFF. Filled out from reference TRBV7-9 and TRBJ2-1, the complete variable domain reads DTGVSQNPRHKITKRGQNVTFRCDPISEHNRLYWYRQTLGQGPEFLTYFQNEAQLEKSRLLSDRFSAERPKGSFSTLEIQRTEQGDSAMYLCASSLAKGFYNEQFFGPGTRLTVL.

The gene calls are TRBV9 and TRBJ1-2; D gene ambiguous. Germline V gene data show CDR1 as SGDLS and CDR2 as YYNGEE. Trimming pared 0 bases from V and 8 bases from J, leaving 14 bases between. The CDR3 sequence is 14 residues long. Here the CDR3 DNA reads TGTGCCAGCAGCGTAGAAGTTTCGGGGAGGGGCTACACCTTC. Protein sequence: CASSVEVSGRGYTF.

On this clone: The same CDR3 can be traced to other DNA sequences in this sample. This chain uses TRBV18 with TRBJ1-1, with D possibly matching TRBD1 (5 bases). V dropped 6 bases and J dropped 5 bases, with 13 bases sitting between them. Germline values: CDR1 KGHSH, CDR2 LQKENI. The CDR3 has 13 residues. The CDR3 reads CASSLPGGTEAFF. The DNA of the CDR3 is TGTGCCAGCTCTCTCCCCGGGGGTACTGAAGCTTTCTTT.

The chain has TRBV6-5 and TRBJ2-1, with TRBD1 as a possible D gene (5 bases). Looked up from germline, CDR1 is MNHEY and CDR2 is SVGAGI. V was pared by 0 bases and J by 7 bases, with 16 bases between. This CDR3 contains 16 residues. The CDR3 bases are TGTGCCAGCAGTTACTCGTCTCGGCAGGGTAGGAATGAGCAGTTCTTC. Translation gives CASSYSSRQGRNEQFF.

The V call is TRBV10-2, the J call TRBJ2-5, with D possibly being TRBD1 (5 bases). The CDR3 totals 13 residues. The germline V and J ends were trimmed by 4 bases and 13 bases, with 19 bases remaining between them. Germline CDR1 is WSHSY and CDR2 is SAAADI. The CDR3 DNA is TGCGCCAGCAGTGGGGCCTGGAACGTAAGGGGGTACTTC. This codes for CASSGAWNVRGYF.

V is TRBV6-1 and J is TRBJ2-2; D is unclear. Germline V gene lookup returns CDR1 MNHNS and CDR2 SASEGT. The CDR3 contains 13 residues. The V end was cut by 2 bases, the J end by 7 bases, with 8 bases between. The CDR3 protein is CASSELRLGELFF. CDR3 nucleotide sequence: TGTGCCAGCAGTGAATTGCGCCTCGGGGAGCTGTTTTTT.

Note on this clone: This CDR3 is also generated by other DNA sequences in the sample. The rearrangement joins TRBV6-5 to TRBJ2-7; no firm D call. Germline CDR1 reads MNHEY; CDR2 reads SVGAGI. This CDR3 spans 14 amino acids. Trimming removed 0 bases at V and 2 bases at J, with 8 bases between. Here the CDR3 DNA reads TGTGCCAGCAGTTACTCGTTGGGTACCTACGAGCAGTACTTC. Translating it yields CASSYSLGTYEQYF.

The chain employs TRBV7-2 and TRBJ2-7, with D possibly TRBD2 on 6 matching bases. Germline loops: CDR1 SGHTA, CDR2 FQGNSA. Trimming removed 3 bases at V and 6 bases at J, with 18 bases between. The CDR3 extends over 15 amino acids. The DNA for the CDR3 is TGTGCCAGCAGCTTCCGGAACGGGGGATCGGTCGAGCAGTACTTC. Amino acids: CASSFRNGGSVEQYF.

As for this clone: The same CDR3 is also encoded by other DNA sequences in this sample. The V call is TRBV2, the J call TRBJ1-4; 8 nucleotides align to TRBD1. Germline V gene sequence: CDR1 SNHLY, CDR2 FYNNEI. The trim removed 4 bases at V and 3 bases at J, leaving 1 base unmatched. CDR3 length: 14 amino acids. The CDR3 spells CASSGRGPNEKLFF. Here the CDR3 DNA reads TGTGCCAGCAGTGGCAGGGGGCCTAATGAAAAACTGTTTTTT.

Regarding this clone: The same CDR3 arises from other DNA sequences in this sample as well. The chain joins TRBV5-1 to TRBJ2-2, with D uncertain. CDR1 and CDR2 (germline): SGHRS, YFSETQ. This CDR3 has 14 residues. Trimming removed 0 bases at V and 4 bases at J, with 7 bases between. Written as DNA, the CDR3 is TGCGCCAGCAGCTTGGCCGGGTCCACCGGGGAGCTGTTTTTT. It is translated as CASSLAGSTGELFF.

The J gene is TRBJ1-1, the V gene TRBV28; no firm D call. Germline V CDR1 and CDR2: MDHEN, SYDVKM. V was cut by 7 bases and J by 0 bases, with 15 bases left in between. The CDR3 runs 15 residues. This chain's CDR3 is CASTPPRMVNTEAFF. The DNA for the CDR3 is TGTGCCAGCACTCCGCCCCGGATGGTGAACACTGAAGCTTTCTTT.

The chain couples TRBV19 to TRBJ1-5; 9 bases are a match to TRBD1. The CDR3 is 15 residues long. The germline CDR1 and CDR2 sequences are LNHDA and SQIVND (reference sequence). The V gene end was trimmed by 7 bases and the J gene end by 2 bases; junction bases not matched to a gene: 6. Here the CDR3 DNA reads TGTGCCAGTAACTCGGGACAGGGAGGCAATCAGCCCCAGCATTTT. This translates into CASNSGQGGNQPQHF.

The chain is built from TRBV7-2 and TRBJ1-5; 8 bases agree with TRBD1. V lost 2 bases and J lost 7; bases outside the gene matches: 7. Germline lookup yields CDR1 SGHTA and CDR2 FQGNSA. This CDR3 has 15 amino acids. In DNA, the CDR3 is TGTGCCAGCAGCTTATTGGGTCAGGGGGCCCAGCCCCAGCATTTT. Its protein product is CASSLLGQGAQPQHF.

J is TRBJ2-3 and V is TRBV5-1, with a weak D call TRBD2 (5 bases). In germline, CDR1 is SGHRS, CDR2 YFSETQ. The CDR3 consists of 15 residues. With 2 bases removed from V and 2 bases from J, the gap between germline ends came to 12 bases. In nucleotides, the CDR3 is TGCGCCAGCAGCTTAGGTTCGGGGTTCACAGATACGCAGTATTTT. This sequence encodes CASSLGSGFTDTQYF.

This chain joins TRBV19 and TRBJ2-7; D not resolved. The CDR3 extends over 13 amino acids. Germline loops: CDR1 LNHDA, CDR2 SQIVND (reference sequence). V lost 5 bases and J 1 base, leaving 9 bases between the germline ends. CDR3 nucleotides: TGTGCCAGTAGTCTGAGAAAGTCCTACGAGCAGTACTTC. Protein product: CASSLRKSYEQYF.

This clone was found once. The chain couples TRBV30 to TRBJ2-7, with D perhaps TRBD2 (6 bases). V was trimmed by 0 bases and J by 2 bases, leaving 14 bases between them. The CDR3 has 15 amino acids. Germline V gives CDR1 GTSNPN, CDR2 SVGIG (reference sequence). The CDR3: CAWSVGPSAAYEQYF. CDR3 DNA: TGTGCCTGGAGTGTAGGCCCTAGCGCAGCCTACGAGCAGTACTTC.

V and J are TRBV7-2 and TRBJ2-1, with 9 bases that match TRBD1. Germline trimming cut 1 base from V and 6 bases from J; bases unmatched to any gene: 4. This CDR3 spans 15 amino acids. CDR1 and CDR2 (germline): SGHTA, FQGNSA. The CDR3 nucleotides read TGTGCCAGCAGCTTAGACGGGACAGGGTTCAATGAGCAGTTCTTC. Its protein product is CASSLDGTGFNEQFF.